These 27 T cell receptor beta chains came from one sample sequenced in a study of PD-1 blockade in classical Hodgkin lymphoma. Measured with immunoSEQ multiplex PCR; TCRdb has only the in-frame clones, and not every one. Of more than 85,000 clones in the sample, about 93% were seen once. All the patients suffered relapse after autologous stem cell transplantation, and brentuximab vedotin exposure differed. The sample here was peripheral blood mononuclear cells (PBMCs), taken before the second cycle of nivolumab. These receptors originate from a human donor with classical Hodgkin lymphoma.

The DNA for the CDR3 is TGTGCCAGTAGTATCCGCGGACCCACTTCGAGAGCTTTCTTT. Translated, it gives CASSIRGPTSRAFF. The rearrangement links TRBV19 to TRBJ1-1; D uncertain. Germline V gene lookup returns CDR1 LNHDA and CDR2 SQIVND (reference sequence). The germline V and J ends were trimmed by 3 bases and 10 bases, with 18 bases remaining between them. The CDR3 extends over 14 amino acids.

The V gene is TRBV10-3, the J gene TRBJ1-2; 9 nucleotides line up with TRBD1. The CDR3 sequence is 13 residues long. Germline-derived CDR1 and CDR2 are ENHRY and SYGVKD. With 4 bases clipped from V and 6 bases from J, the junction kept 3 bases outside the gene matches. The CDR3 region has the DNA TGTGCCATCAGTGGGGGACAGGGAAATGGCTACACCTTC. This codes for CAISGGQGNGYTF.

CDR3 DNA: TGTGCCAGCAGCTCCCGAGTTGGGGCCTACAATGAGCAGTTCTTC. Translating gives CASSSRVGAYNEQFF. The chain combines TRBV9 with TRBJ2-1; no reliable D call. The V gene lost 4 bases and the J gene lost 2 bases, with 13 bases spanning the gap. CDR3 length equals 15 residues. CDR1 is SGDLS, CDR2 YYNGEE, per germline.

To note about this clone: A much larger clone lies a single base off, so this may be a read error. The chain joins TRBV2 to TRBJ2-7, with D perhaps TRBD2 (5 bases). The CDR3 is 13 amino acids. Germline V lookup: CDR1 SNHLY, CDR2 FYNNEI. CDR3 residues: CASTRSDSYERYF. The CDR3, as DNA: TGTGCCAGCACTCGTAGCGACTCCTACGAGCGGTACTTC.

Details on this clone: The sample holds other DNA sequences that translate to the same CDR3. The chain recombines TRBV7-9 with TRBJ2-3; no definite D call. The germline gives CDR1 SEHNR, CDR2 FQNEAQ (reference sequence). The CDR3 contains 11 residues. The V end was cut by 5 bases, the J end by 2 bases, with 2 bases between. The CDR3 sequence is CASSLTDTQYF. As DNA, the CDR3 is TGTGCCAGCAGCCTCACAGATACGCAGTATTTT.

The chain uses TRBV7-2 and TRBJ2-7; 7 positions agree with TRBD2. After removal of 2 bases from V and 0 bases from J, the junction contained 4 bases not matched to a gene. Per germline, CDR1 SGHTA and CDR2 FQGNSA. The CDR3 contains 15 residues. The chain's CDR3 is CASSLIGGNSYEQYF. The CDR3 bases are TGTGCCAGCAGCTTAATCGGGGGGAACTCCTACGAGCAGTACTTC.

The gene calls are TRBV7-9 and TRBJ1-2; TRBD1 agrees at 9 bases. This CDR3 is 15 amino acids long. The ends lost 4 bases at V and 2 bases at J; junction bases unmatched: 5. Per germline, CDR1 SEHNR and CDR2 FQNEAQ (reference sequence). DNA for the CDR3: TGTGCCAGCAGCTCTGGACAGGGGCGAAACTATGGCTACACCTTC. This translates into CASSSGQGRNYGYTF.

J is TRBJ1-4 and V is TRBV7-9; D is ambiguous. Looked up from germline, CDR1 is SEHNR and CDR2 is FQNEAQ (reference sequence). Trimming shortened V by 5 bases and J by 7 bases, and 8 bases separated the two germline ends. The CDR3 runs to 12 residues. CDR3 coding DNA: TGTGCCAGCAGCGTCTATGGTGAAAAACTGTTTTTT. It codes for CASSVYGEKLFF.

In this sample, this clone turned up a few times. The genes are TRBV10-3 and TRBJ1-2, with D unclear. The length of the CDR3 is 13 residues. With 0 bases removed from V and 7 bases from J, the gap between germline ends came to 9 bases. Per germline, CDR1 ENHRY and CDR2 SYGVKD. The CDR3 nucleotides are TGTGCCATCAGTGAGTCGAGATCCGTTGGCTACACCTTC. The encoded protein is CAISESRSVGYTF.

The chain has TRBV4-1 and TRBJ1-2; 9 bases map to TRBD1. The CDR3 has 19 amino acids. Germline CDR1 MGHRA, CDR2 YSYEKL. Trimming took 2 bases from V and 0 from J; bases not matched to a gene: 13. CDR3 in DNA: TGCGCCAGCAGCCAACTACCCGGGACAGGGTTTGGGGCTAACTATGGCTACACCTTC. It is translated as CASSQLPGTGFGANYGYTF.

The chain combines TRBV5-1 with TRBJ2-3; D is unclear. The CDR3 extends over 15 amino acids. The V end was cut by 1 base, the J end by 6 bases, with 15 bases between. The germline V gene has CDR1 SGHRS and CDR2 YFSETQ. The CDR3 protein is CASSLWYGEGDTQYF. The CDR3 DNA sequence: TGCGCCAGCAGCTTGTGGTACGGCGAAGGTGATACGCAGTATTTT.

This clone showed up just once. The CDR3, as DNA: TGCAGCGCCTGGTTGGCCGGGGAGCTGTTTTTT. It translates to CSAWLAGELFF. The chain recombines TRBV29-1 with TRBJ2-2; D ambiguous. The length of the CDR3 is 11 residues. Germline V gene lookup returns CDR1 SQVTM and CDR2 ANQGSEA. The V gene lost 7 bases and the J gene lost 6 bases, with 9 bases spanning the gap.

The V call is TRBV10-1, the J call TRBJ2-7; 7 positions agree with TRBD2. The V and J ends lost 5 bases and 6 bases, in that order; junction bases with no gene match: 4. The CDR3 sequence is 12 residues long. CDR1 WNHNN and CDR2 SYGVQD come from the germline V gene (reference sequence). The CDR3 loop is CASSRGGSEQYF. CDR3 DNA sequence: TGCGCCAGCAGTAGGGGCGGGAGCGAGCAGTACTTC.

V is TRBV19 and J is TRBJ2-1, with TRBD2 identical over 10 bases. There are 17 residues in the CDR3. CDR1 is LNHDA and CDR2 is SQIVND in the germline V gene (reference sequence). Trimming cost V 3 bases and J 2 bases; bases outside gene matches: 7. The CDR3 spells CASSIRRTSGPYNEQFF. The DNA of the CDR3 is TGTGCCAGTAGTATCCGTAGGACTAGCGGTCCCTACAATGAGCAGTTCTTC. Supplemented by reference TRBV19 and TRBJ2-1, the full variable domain reads DGGITQSPKYLFRKEGQNVTLSCEQNLNHDAMYWYRQDPGQGLRLIYYSQIVNDFQKGDIAEGYSVSREKKESFPLTVTSAQKNPTAFYLCASSIRRTSGPYNEQFFGPGTRLTVL.

V and J are TRBV2 and TRBJ2-1; unclear D gene. The V end was cut by 8 bases, the J end by 0 bases, with 8 bases between. This CDR3 has 13 residues. Germline CDR1 and CDR2: SNHLY and FYNNEI. The CDR3 DNA reads as TGTGCCAGCTCCCCGGGCTCCTACAATGAGCAGTTCTTC. This sequence encodes CASSPGSYNEQFF. Looking up the rest from reference TRBV2 and TRBJ2-1 gives the full variable domain: EPEVTQTPSHQVTQMGQEVILRCVPISNHLYFYWYRQILGQKVEFLVSFYNNEISEKSEIFDDQFSVERPDGSNFTLKIRSTKLEDSAMYFCASSPGSYNEQFFGPGTRLTVL.

The chain couples TRBV7-6 to TRBJ2-7; D call uncertain. The germline V and J ends were trimmed by 5 bases and 2 bases, with 10 bases remaining between them. Germline V CDR1 and CDR2: SGHVS, FNYEAQ. The CDR3 runs 13 residues. This chain's CDR3 is CASSPAPTYEQYF. CDR3 DNA: TGTGCCAGCAGCCCCGCCCCCACCTACGAGCAGTACTTC. Complete variable domain (other parts from reference TRBV7-6 and TRBJ2-7): GAGVSQSPRYKVTKRGQDVALRCDPISGHVSLYWYRQALGQGPEFLTYFNYEAQQDKSGLPNDRFSAERPEGSISTLTIQRTEQRDSAMYRCASSPAPTYEQYFGPGTRLTVT.

The V gene is TRBV11-2, the J gene TRBJ2-1, with unresolved D. Trimming left V 1 base short and J 8 bases short, with 6 bases between. This CDR3 comprises 12 residues. The V gene's germline CDR1 is SGHAT and CDR2 FQNNGV. CDR3 protein: CASSLAEDEQFF. Written as DNA, the CDR3 is TGTGCCAGCAGCTTAGCTGAGGATGAGCAGTTCTTC.

The CDR3 here is CAWSTRGYTGELFF. CDR3 nucleotide sequence: TGTGCCTGGAGTACGAGGGGGTACACCGGGGAGCTGTTTTTT. The chain recombines TRBV30 with TRBJ2-2; a possible D gene is TRBD1 (6 bases). CDR3 length equals 14 residues. Germline lookup yields CDR1 GTSNPN and CDR2 SVGIG (reference sequence). Trimming pared 2 bases from V and 3 bases from J, leaving 10 bases between.

The chain joins TRBV5-4 to TRBJ1-2; D gene uncertain. Trimming took 2 bases from V and 3 from J, leaving 11 bases between them. Germline V CDR1 and CDR2: SGHNT, YYREEE (reference sequence). This CDR3 region has 14 residues. For the CDR3, the DNA is TGTGCCAGCAGCTTCGAGGGCGGGTACTATGGCTACACCTTC. Amino acids: CASSFEGGYYGYTF. The full variable domain, with the rest looked up from reference TRBV5-4 and TRBJ1-2, is ETGVTQSPTHLIKTRGQQVTLRCSSQSGHNTVSWYQQALGQGPQFIFQYYREEENGRGNFPPRFSGLQFPNYSSELNVNALELDDSALYLCASSFEGGYYGYTFGSGTRLTVV.

This chain links TRBV6-1 with TRBJ2-5; D may be TRBD2 (5 bases). The germline V and J ends were trimmed by 2 bases and 7 bases, with 14 bases remaining between them. The CDR3 covers 14 residues. CDR1 MNHNS and CDR2 SASEGT come from the germline V gene. The CDR3 DNA reads as TGTGCCAGCAGTGAATTGGGCTCCCGGGGGACCCAGTACTTC. Encoded protein: CASSELGSRGTQYF.

This clone is a singleton in its sample. The V call is TRBV14, the J call TRBJ1-2, with D unclear. There are 14 residues in the CDR3. Trimming pared 0 bases from V and 4 bases from J, leaving 9 bases between. Germline CDR1 reads SGHDN; CDR2 reads FVKESK. The chain's CDR3 is CASSQDLDLYGYTF. The CDR3 nucleotides read TGTGCCAGCAGCCAAGATCTAGATCTCTATGGCTACACCTTC.

The rearrangement joins TRBV18 to TRBJ2-2; D is possibly TRBD1 (6 bases). Deletions cut 3 bases from V and 6 bases from J, with 8 bases between. Germline V gives CDR1 KGHSH, CDR2 LQKENI. The CDR3 has 13 amino acids. The DNA of the CDR3 is TGTGCCAGCTCACCCACAGGGCCCGGGGAGCTGTTTTTT. Translating gives CASSPTGPGELFF.

The V and J genes are TRBV19 and TRBJ1-1; TRBD1 might be the D (6 bases). V lost 11 bases and J 2 bases, leaving 18 bases between the germline ends. In germline, CDR1 is LNHDA, CDR2 SQIVND (reference sequence). This CDR3 is built from 14 residues. CDR3 residues: CACLHRGANTEAFF. The CDR3 region has the DNA TGTGCCTGTCTTCATCGGGGGGCAAACACTGAAGCTTTCTTT.

The rearrangement joins TRBV2 to TRBJ2-1; tentative D call: TRBD2 (5 bases). V lost 2 bases, J lost 8 bases, and 19 bases lay in between. The germline V gene encodes CDR1 SNHLY and CDR2 FYNNEI. CDR3 length: 16 residues. For the CDR3, the DNA is TGTGCCAGCAGTGAAAGCCAAGCGAGAGGGTCGGATGAGCAGTTCTTC. This translates into CASSESQARGSDEQFF.

CDR3 in DNA: TGTGCCAGCAGTGGTGTCAGGTTAAACACCGGGGAGCTGTTTTTT. The encoded protein is CASSGVRLNTGELFF. V gene TRBV6-1 combines with J gene TRBJ2-2; D gene ambiguous. The V end lost 4 bases, the J end lost 2 bases, and 11 bases lay between the germline ends. CDR3 length: 15 residues. Germline lookup yields CDR1 MNHNS and CDR2 SASEGT.

This clone was recorded a few times. The J gene is TRBJ1-1, the V gene TRBV15; D is unclear. The germline V gene encodes CDR1 LNHNV and CDR2 YYDKDF (reference sequence). Trimming stripped 2 bases from V and 0 bases from J, with 10 bases between. The CDR3 is 15 amino acids. As DNA, the CDR3 is TGTGCCACCAGCAGACATTTAATGATGAACACTGAAGCTTTCTTT. Amino acid sequence: CATSRHLMMNTEAFF.

The chain combines TRBV2 with TRBJ2-7; possibly TRBD2 for D (5 bases). With 3 bases removed from V and 7 bases from J, the gap between germline ends came to 13 bases. The CDR3 runs 13 residues. Per germline, CDR1 SNHLY and CDR2 FYNNEI. CDR3 sequence (DNA): TGTGCCAGCAGTGATAGGCTAGCTGGTGAGCAGTACTTC. This sequence encodes CASSDRLAGEQYF.